This TCR beta chain was found in a study of response to subunit inactivated influenza vaccine. Via MiXCR, TCRdb re-called the RT-PCR reads, giving one row per CDR3 protein. The sample shows 150,000 to 200,000 distinct CDR3 sequences, more than 10% of them seen only once. The CDR3 length is 16 residues. Germline loops: CDR1 MDHEN, CDR2 SYDVKM. Deletions cut 2 bases from V and 0 bases from J, with 8 bases between. This clonotype was found many times. The same specimen was also included in a second study, on T cells expressing NK-cell markers. As reported in that work: Beta-chain TCR cDNA was generated via 5'RACE template switching with UMIs.

The source was CD8+ T cells sorted from PBMCs, collected 11 to 12 days after vaccination. The chain carries TRBV28 and TRBJ2-6, with D perhaps matching TRBD1 (6 bases). The TCR was taken from a man aged 45-60 years who received an inactivated influenza vaccine. The CDR3 loop is CASSLDRRSGANVLTF. The DNA of the CDR3 is TGTGCCAGCAGTTTAGACAGGCGCTCTGGGGCCAACGTCCTGACTTTC.